This record covers a single T cell receptor beta chain. Its antigen is as yet unknown. This record comes from a study of CD4+ T cells in melanoma. Clones were read by immunoSEQ multiplex PCR, and TCRdb kept only the in-frame ones, dropping some. Counted here are about 120,000 clones, 92% occurring once; the ten biggest clones make up 2.5% to 3.5%. Study-level results: A reported correlation linked neoantigen-specific CD4+ T cells to CD8+, macrophage and B cell function. Reportedly, melanoma neoantigen-specific CD4+ T cells showed varied differentiation states.

The source is a human donor with melanoma. Sequenced: peripheral blood.

The CDR3 region is CASSIRTGDTGELFF. Written as DNA, the CDR3 is TGTGCCAGTAGTATCCGGACAGGGGACACCGGGGAGCTGTTTTTT. The genes are TRBV19 and TRBJ2-2, with 9 bases identical to TRBD1. From germline, CDR1 is LNHDA and CDR2 SQIVND (reference sequence). Trimming cost V 3 bases and J 3 bases; bases outside gene matches: 2. The CDR3 has 15 amino acids.